Listed below are T cell receptor beta chains from one sample, sequenced in a study of PD-1 blockade in classical Hodgkin lymphoma. The repertoire was sequenced with immunoSEQ multiplex PCR; TCRdb's copy has only in-frame clones and lacks some. The top ten hold roughly 5.1% of the sample, which has approximately 12,000 clones, approximately 84% seen once. Here the sequenced sample was peripheral blood mononuclear cells (PBMCs), taken before the second cycle of nivolumab. The receptors derive from a human donor with classical Hodgkin lymphoma. The CDR3 runs from the conserved cysteine through the conserved F or W. The D gene is left open where the match is weak. Clone sizes are given selectively: once, few, many, or a class where the clone is expanded.

j_call v_call clone_size d_call cdr3_nt cdr3_aa
TRBJ2-7 TRBV28 - - TGTGCCAGCAGTTCCGGGACATACGAGCAGTACTTC CASSSGTYEQYF
TRBJ2-7 TRBV4-1 - - TGCGCCAGCAGCTACCAGGAGACCTTGTTTTCCTACGAGCAGTACTTC CASSYQETLFSYEQYF
TRBJ2-7 TRBV4-3 - TRBD1 TGCGCCAGCAGCCGGGACAGGGACTACGAGCAGTACTTC CASSRDRDYEQYF
TRBJ2-5 TRBV20-1 - - TGCAGTGCGCCGAAGGGGGAGACCCAGTACTTC CSAPKGETQYF
TRBJ1-6 TRBV5-1 - - TGCGCCAGCAGCTTGGAAAGGGTGTCACCCCTCCACTTT CASSLERVSPLHF
TRBJ2-2 TRBV19 - - TGTGCCAGTAGTATAAGGGGAACCGGGGAGCTGTTTTTT CASSIRGTGELFF
TRBJ2-7 TRBV7-2 - TRBD1 TGTGCCAGCAGCTTAGCCGCAGGGACAGGAACCTACGAGCAGTACTTC CASSLAAGTGTYEQYF
TRBJ2-5 TRBV7-2 - TRBD2 TGTGCCAGCAGCTTAGTGAGGACTAGCGGGGGGTGGAAAGAGACCCAGTACTTC CASSLVRTSGGWKETQYF
TRBJ2-1 TRBV9 - - TGTGCCAGCAGCGTAGCTATGGTGTCCCCAATCTACAATGAGCAGTTCTTC CASSVAMVSPIYNEQFF
TRBJ2-1 TRBV13 - - TGTGCCAGCAGCTTAGTATCATCCTACAATGAGCAGTTCTTC CASSLVSSYNEQFF
TRBJ2-1 TRBV30 - TRBD2 TGTGCCTGGACCGAAGGGGGACTAGCGAGGACGTTGGGTGAGCAGTTCTTC CAWTEGGLARTLGEQFF
TRBJ2-7 TRBV7-9 - TRBD2 TGTGCCAGCAGCTTTTCAGGGACCGGGGGGGAACTAATCGAGCAGTACTTC CASSFSGTGGELIEQYF
TRBJ2-7 TRBV27 - - TGTGCCAGCAGTCCCACGCCGGCCCGTGCCTACGAGCAGTACTTC CASSPTPARAYEQYF
TRBJ2-5 TRBV5-1 - - TGCGCCAGCAGCTTGGAGGGGTTCCAAGAGACCCAGTACTTC CASSLEGFQETQYF
TRBJ2-1 TRBV29-1 - TRBD2 TGCAGCGTTGAATCCGGGACTAGTCATGAGCAGTTCTTC CSVESGTSHEQFF
TRBJ2-5 TRBV4-1 - - TGCGCCAGCAGCCCGCTCCTGGAAGAGACCCAGTACTTC CASSPLLEETQYF
TRBJ2-3 TRBV7-2 - - TGTGCCAGCAGTCCTCAAGATACGCAGTATTTT CASSPQDTQYF
TRBJ2-7 TRBV28 - - TGTGCCAGCAGTAGCAGGGCCTCCTACGAGCAGTACTTC CASSSRASYEQYF
TRBJ1-6 TRBV28 - - TGTGCCAGCACGGCCAACAGCTCCTATAATTCACCCCTCCACTTT CASTANSSYNSPLHF
TRBJ2-6 TRBV2 once - TGTGCCAGCGAGAATATAGCTGGGGCCAACGTCCTGACTTTC CASENIAGANVLTF
TRBJ2-3 TRBV15 - - TGTGCCACCAGCAGAGGCGGGACAGCCACAGATACGCAGTATTTT CATSRGGTATDTQYF
TRBJ1-2 TRBV28 - TRBD1 TGTGCCAGCAGCCAGATAAGGTGGGGGGGAACAGGGGACGATGGCTACACCTTT CASSQIRWGGTGDDGYTF
TRBJ2-6 TRBV30 - - TGTGCCTGGAGGGCATTTGGCCAGCCCAGTTCTGGGGCCAACGTCCTGACTTTC CAWRAFGQPSSGANVLTF
TRBJ2-4 TRBV5-4 - - TGTGCCAGCGGAGACCCCAAAAACATTCAGTACTTC CASGDPKNIQYF
TRBJ2-2 TRBV9 - TRBD2 TGTGCCAGCAGCGTAGGCCTAGCGGGAGCGGTCACCGGGGAGCTGTTTTTT CASSVGLAGAVTGELFF
TRBJ2-2 TRBV19 few - TGTGCCACCCCCACGAACACCGGGGAGCTGTTTTTT CATPTNTGELFF
TRBJ2-7 TRBV27 - - TGTGCCAGCAGTTTTACTCTCCAGGGGCGAAGGAGAAACGAGCAGTACTTC CASSFTLQGRRRNEQYF
TRBJ2-7 TRBV7-2 - - TGTGCCAGCCTGAACAGGACCTATCGCGAGCAGTACTTC CASLNRTYREQYF
TRBJ2-1 TRBV7-9 - - TGTGCCAGCAGCCAGTTTGATGAGCAGTTCTTC CASSQFDEQFF
TRBJ1-3 TRBV6-5 - - TGTGCCAGCAGTTACTCGAACTCTGGAAACACCATATATTTT CASSYSNSGNTIYF
TRBJ1-2 TRBV6-1 - - TGTGCCAGCAGTGAAGCGGGGTCGGAAGGGGGCTACACCTTC CASSEAGSEGGYTF
TRBJ2-5 TRBV21-1 - - TGTGCCAGCAGCCCGACAGGGGCAGAGACCCAGTACTTC CASSPTGAETQYF
TRBJ2-3 TRBV7-2 - - TGTGCCAGCAGCTTAGGTTGGGCAGCGATAAGCACAGATACGCAGTATTTT CASSLGWAAISTDTQYF
TRBJ2-3 TRBV7-2 - TRBD1 TGTGCCAGCAGCTGGTCGGGACAGGCAGATACGCAGTATTTT CASSWSGQADTQYF
TRBJ2-5 TRBV7-3 - TRBD1 TGTGCCAGCAGCTTAAAGGGACAGGCGTACCAAGAGACCCAGTACTTC CASSLKGQAYQETQYF
TRBJ2-2 TRBV7-9 - - TGTGCCAGCAGCCCAGATCAGGCGGTGAACACCGGGGAGCTGTTTTTT CASSPDQAVNTGELFF
TRBJ2-1 TRBV2 - TRBD2 TGTGCCAGCAGGGCCCTAGCGGCCTACAATGAGCAGTTCTTC CASRALAAYNEQFF
TRBJ2-7 TRBV19 few TRBD1 TGTGCCAGTAGTATAGGGATTTGGGCTGACAGGGCCTACGAGCAGTACTTC CASSIGIWADRAYEQYF
TRBJ1-6 TRBV7-9 - - TGTGCCAGCAGCTTAGTGGTCAGTGATTCACCCCTCCACTTT CASSLVVSDSPLHF
TRBJ2-3 TRBV27 - TRBD1 TGTGCCAGCTTTGTGGGACAGGGGGCCCCAGATACGCAGTATTTT CASFVGQGAPDTQYF
TRBJ1-1 TRBV9 - - TGTGCCAGCAGCCAGACGGGGAACACTGAAGCTTTCTTT CASSQTGNTEAFF
TRBJ1-4 TRBV18 - - TGTGCCAGCTCACCACAGGGGTGGAGGACTGAAAAACTGTTTTTT CASSPQGWRTEKLFF
TRBJ2-3 TRBV5-5 - - TGTGCCAGCAGCTTTGAGGGTCCCACAGATACGCAGTATTTT CASSFEGPTDTQYF
TRBJ2-3 TRBV7-3 - - TGTGCCAGCAGCCCCCAGGGGTGGACAGATACGCAGTATTTT CASSPQGWTDTQYF